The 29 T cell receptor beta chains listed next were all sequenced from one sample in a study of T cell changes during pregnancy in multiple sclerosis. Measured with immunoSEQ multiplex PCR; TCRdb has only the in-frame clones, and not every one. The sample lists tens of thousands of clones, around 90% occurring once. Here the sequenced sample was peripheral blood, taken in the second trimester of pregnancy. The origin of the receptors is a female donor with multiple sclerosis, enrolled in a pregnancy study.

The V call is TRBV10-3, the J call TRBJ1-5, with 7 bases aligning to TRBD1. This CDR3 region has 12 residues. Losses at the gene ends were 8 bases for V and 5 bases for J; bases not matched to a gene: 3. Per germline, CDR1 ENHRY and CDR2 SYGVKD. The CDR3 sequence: CAIGQAYQPQHF. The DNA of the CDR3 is TGTGCCATCGGACAGGCCTATCAGCCCCAGCATTTT.

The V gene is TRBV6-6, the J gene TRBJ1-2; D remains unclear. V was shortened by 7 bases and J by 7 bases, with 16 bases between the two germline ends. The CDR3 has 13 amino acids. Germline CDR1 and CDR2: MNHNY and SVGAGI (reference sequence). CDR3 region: CASILVAAGGYTF. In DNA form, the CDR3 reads TGTGCCAGCATACTAGTAGCAGCGGGTGGCTACACCTTC.

For the CDR3, the DNA is TGCGCCAGCAGTGAGTCGTTACTTTACAATGAGCAGTTCTTC. It encodes CASSESLLYNEQFF. The rearrangement links TRBV10-2 to TRBJ2-1, with D uncertain. CDR3 size: 14 residues. Germline CDR1 reads WSHSY; CDR2 reads SAAADI. V lost 0 bases, J lost 4 bases, and 7 bases lay in between.

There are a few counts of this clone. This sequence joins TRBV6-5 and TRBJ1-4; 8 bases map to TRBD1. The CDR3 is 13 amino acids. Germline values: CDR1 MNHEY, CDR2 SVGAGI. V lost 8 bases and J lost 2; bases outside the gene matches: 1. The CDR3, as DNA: TGTGCCAGCTCAGGGGGCACTAATGAAAAACTGTTTTTT. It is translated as CASSGGTNEKLFF.

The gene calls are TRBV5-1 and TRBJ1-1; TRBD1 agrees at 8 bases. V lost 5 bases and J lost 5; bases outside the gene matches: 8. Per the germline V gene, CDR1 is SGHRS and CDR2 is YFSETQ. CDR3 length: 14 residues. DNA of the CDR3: TGCGCCAGCAGTCAGACAGGGGCGGGTACTGAAGCTTTCTTT. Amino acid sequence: CASSQTGAGTEAFF. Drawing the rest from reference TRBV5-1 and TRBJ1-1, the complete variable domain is KAGVTQTPRYLIKTRGQQVTLSCSPISGHRSVSWYQQTPGQGLQFLFEYFSETQRNKGNFPGRFSGRQFSNSRSEMNVSTLELGDSALYLCASSQTGAGTEAFFGQGTRLTVV.

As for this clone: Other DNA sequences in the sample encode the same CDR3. The CDR3 spells CASSPGTAPEKLFF. The DNA for the CDR3 is TGTGCCAGCAGCCCGGGGACAGCACCTGAAAAACTGTTTTTT. V usage is TRBV6-5 and J usage is TRBJ1-4; TRBD1 agrees at 7 bases. Germline values: CDR1 MNHEY, CDR2 SVGAGI. The CDR3 extends over 14 amino acids. The junction had 8 bases not matched to a gene; V was cut back by 6 bases and J by 7 bases.

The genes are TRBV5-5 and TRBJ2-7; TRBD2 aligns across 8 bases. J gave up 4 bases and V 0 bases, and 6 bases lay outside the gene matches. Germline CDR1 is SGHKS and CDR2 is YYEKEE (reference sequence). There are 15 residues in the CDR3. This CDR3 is CASSLEASGLYEQYF. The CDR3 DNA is TGTGCCAGCAGCTTGGAGGCTAGCGGGCTGTACGAGCAGTACTTC.

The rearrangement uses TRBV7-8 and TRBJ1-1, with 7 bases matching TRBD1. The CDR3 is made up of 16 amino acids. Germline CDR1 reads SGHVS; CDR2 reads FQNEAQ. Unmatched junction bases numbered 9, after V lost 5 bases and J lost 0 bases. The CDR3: CASSPTPGQMNTEAFF. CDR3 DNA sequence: TGTGCCAGCAGCCCTACCCCGGGACAGATGAACACTGAAGCTTTCTTT.

CDR3 nucleotides: TGTGCCAGTAGCACCATAAGCCGCCACTACAATGAGCAGTTCTTC. This gives the protein CASSTISRHYNEQFF. V gene TRBV19 combines with J gene TRBJ2-1; no firm D call. Germline CDR1 reads LNHDA; CDR2 reads SQIVND (reference sequence). The CDR3 loop spans 15 amino acids. V lost 6 bases and J 3 bases, leaving 15 bases between the germline ends.

The CDR3 DNA sequence: TGTGCCAGCAGCGTAGAGCGGGGGGGCGGCTACACCTTC. Translation gives CASSVERGGGYTF. The genes are TRBV9 and TRBJ1-2; D is possibly TRBD1 (6 bases). Per the germline V gene, CDR1 is SGDLS and CDR2 is YYNGEE. The CDR3 totals 13 residues. V lost 0 bases to trimming and J lost 8 bases, with 11 bases between them.

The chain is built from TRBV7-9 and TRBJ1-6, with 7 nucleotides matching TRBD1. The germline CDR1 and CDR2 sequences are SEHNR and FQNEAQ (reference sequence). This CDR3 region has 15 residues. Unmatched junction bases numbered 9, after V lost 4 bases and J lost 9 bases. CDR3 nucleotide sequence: TGTGCCAGCAGCTGGACAGGCCCTTGGGGTTCACCCCTCCACTTT. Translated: CASSWTGPWGSPLHF.

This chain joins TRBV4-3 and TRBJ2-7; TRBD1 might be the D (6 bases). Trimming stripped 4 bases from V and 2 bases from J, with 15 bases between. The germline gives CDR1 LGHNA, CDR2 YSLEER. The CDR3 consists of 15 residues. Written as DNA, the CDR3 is TGCGCCAGCAGCCTACAACAGGGATTGGCCTACGAGCAGTACTTC. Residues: CASSLQQGLAYEQYF.

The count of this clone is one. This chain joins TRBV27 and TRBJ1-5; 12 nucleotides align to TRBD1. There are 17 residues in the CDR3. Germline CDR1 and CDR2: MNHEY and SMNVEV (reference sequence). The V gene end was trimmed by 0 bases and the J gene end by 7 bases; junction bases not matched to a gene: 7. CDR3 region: CASSLSLGTGGRQPQHF. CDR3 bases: TGTGCCAGCAGTTTATCACTGGGGACAGGGGGCAGACAGCCCCAGCATTTT.

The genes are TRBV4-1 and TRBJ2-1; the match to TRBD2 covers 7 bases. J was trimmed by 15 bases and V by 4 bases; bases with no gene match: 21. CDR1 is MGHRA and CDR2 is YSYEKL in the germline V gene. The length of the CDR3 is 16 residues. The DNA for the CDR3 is TGCGCCAGCAGCCCCAGCACAAGCCCTGGAGAAAGGGAGGGGTTCTTC. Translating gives CASSPSTSPGEREGFF.

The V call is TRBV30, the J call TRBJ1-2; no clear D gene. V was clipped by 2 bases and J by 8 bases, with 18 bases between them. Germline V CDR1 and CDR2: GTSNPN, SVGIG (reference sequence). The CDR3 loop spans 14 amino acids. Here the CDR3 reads CAWSPRRWARGYTF. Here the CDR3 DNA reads TGTGCCTGGAGTCCGCGCCGTTGGGCTCGCGGCTACACCTTC.

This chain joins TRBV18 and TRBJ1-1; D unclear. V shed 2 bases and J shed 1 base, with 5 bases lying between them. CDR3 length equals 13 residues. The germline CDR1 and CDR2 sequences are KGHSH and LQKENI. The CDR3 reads CASSPSKNTEAFF. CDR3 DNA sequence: TGTGCCAGCTCACCAAGCAAGAACACTGAAGCTTTCTTT.

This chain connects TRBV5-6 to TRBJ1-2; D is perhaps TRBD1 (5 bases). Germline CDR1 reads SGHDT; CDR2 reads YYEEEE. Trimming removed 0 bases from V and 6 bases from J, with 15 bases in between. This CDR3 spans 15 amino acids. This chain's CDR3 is CASSLVVTARNGYTF. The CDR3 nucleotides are TGTGCCAGCAGCTTGGTTGTGACAGCCCGTAATGGCTACACCTTC.

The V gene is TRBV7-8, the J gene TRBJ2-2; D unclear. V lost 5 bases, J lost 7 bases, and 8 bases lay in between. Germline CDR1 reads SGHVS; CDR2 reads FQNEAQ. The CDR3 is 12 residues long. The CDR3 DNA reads TGTGCCAGCAGCCCCCACGGCGGGGAGCTGTTTTTT. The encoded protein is CASSPHGGELFF.

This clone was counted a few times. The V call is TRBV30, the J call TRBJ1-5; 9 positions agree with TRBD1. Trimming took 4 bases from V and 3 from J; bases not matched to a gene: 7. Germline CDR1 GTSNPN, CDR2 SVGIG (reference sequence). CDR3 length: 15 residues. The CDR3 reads CAWTPGTGYNQPQHF. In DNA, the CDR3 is TGTGCCTGGACCCCCGGGACAGGGTACAATCAGCCCCAGCATTTT. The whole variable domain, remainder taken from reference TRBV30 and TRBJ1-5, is SQTIHQWPATLVQPVGSPLSLECTVEGTSNPNLYWYRQAAGRGLQLLFYSVGIGQISSEVPQNLSASRPQDRQFILSSKKLLLSDSGFYLCAWTPGTGYNQPQHFGDGTRLSIL.

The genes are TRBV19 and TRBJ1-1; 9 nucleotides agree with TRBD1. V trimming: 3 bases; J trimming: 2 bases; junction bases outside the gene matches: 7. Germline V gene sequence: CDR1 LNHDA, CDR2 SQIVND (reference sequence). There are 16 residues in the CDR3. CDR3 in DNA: TGTGCCAGTAGTATGGGACAGGGAGGGGGAAACACTGAAGCTTTCTTT. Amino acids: CASSMGQGGGNTEAFF.

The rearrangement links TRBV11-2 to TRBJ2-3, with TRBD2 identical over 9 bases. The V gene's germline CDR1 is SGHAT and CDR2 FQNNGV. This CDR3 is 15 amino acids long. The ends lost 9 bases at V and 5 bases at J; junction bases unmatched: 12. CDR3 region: CASSVRRGGQDTQYF. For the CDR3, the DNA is TGTGCCAGTTCCGTTAGGCGGGGGGGCCAAGATACGCAGTATTTT.

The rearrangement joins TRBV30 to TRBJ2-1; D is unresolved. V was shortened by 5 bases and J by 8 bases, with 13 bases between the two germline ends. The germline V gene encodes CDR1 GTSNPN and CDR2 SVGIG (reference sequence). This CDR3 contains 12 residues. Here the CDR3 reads CAWDLDSHEQFF. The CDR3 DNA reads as TGTGCCTGGGACCTCGACTCCCATGAGCAGTTCTTC. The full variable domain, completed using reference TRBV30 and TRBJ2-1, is SQTIHQWPATLVQPVGSPLSLECTVEGTSNPNLYWYRQAAGRGLQLLFYSVGIGQISSEVPQNLSASRPQDRQFILSSKKLLLSDSGFYLCAWDLDSHEQFFGPGTRLTVL.

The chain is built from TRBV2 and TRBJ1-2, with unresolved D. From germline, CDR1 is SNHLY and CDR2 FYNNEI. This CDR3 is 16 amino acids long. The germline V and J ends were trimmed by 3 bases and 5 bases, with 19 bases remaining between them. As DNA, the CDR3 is TGTGCCAGCAGTGAGGCGGCACCATCCTCTGGATATGGCTACACCTTC. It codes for CASSEAAPSSGYGYTF.

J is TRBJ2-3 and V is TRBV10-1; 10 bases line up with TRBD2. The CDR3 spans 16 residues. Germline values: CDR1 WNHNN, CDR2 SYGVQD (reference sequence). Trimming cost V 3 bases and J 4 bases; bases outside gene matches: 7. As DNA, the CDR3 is TGCGCCAGCAGTGATGGGAGCGGGGGGGCCGCAGATACGCAGTATTTT. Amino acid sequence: CASSDGSGGAADTQYF.

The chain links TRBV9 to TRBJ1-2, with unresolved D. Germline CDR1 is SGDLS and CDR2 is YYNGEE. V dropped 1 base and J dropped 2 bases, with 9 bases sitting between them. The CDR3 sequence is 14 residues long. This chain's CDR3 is CASSVMEDNYGYTF. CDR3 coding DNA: TGTGCCAGCAGCGTAATGGAGGACAACTATGGCTACACCTTC.

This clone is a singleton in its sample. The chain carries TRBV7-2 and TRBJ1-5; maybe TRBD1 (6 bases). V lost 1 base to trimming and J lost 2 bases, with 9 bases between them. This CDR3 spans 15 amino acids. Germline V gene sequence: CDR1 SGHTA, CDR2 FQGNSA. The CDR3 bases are TGTGCCAGCAGCTTAGGGGGGCATCGCAATCAGCCCCAGCATTTT. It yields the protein CASSLGGHRNQPQHF.

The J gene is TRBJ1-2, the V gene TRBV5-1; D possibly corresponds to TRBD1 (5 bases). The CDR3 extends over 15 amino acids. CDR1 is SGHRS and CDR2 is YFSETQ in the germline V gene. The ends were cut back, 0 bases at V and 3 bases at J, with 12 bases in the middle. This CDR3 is CASSLAGGLDYGYTF. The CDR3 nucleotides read TGCGCCAGCAGCTTGGCGGGGGGACTCGACTATGGCTACACCTTC. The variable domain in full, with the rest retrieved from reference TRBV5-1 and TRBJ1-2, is KAGVTQTPRYLIKTRGQQVTLSCSPISGHRSVSWYQQTPGQGLQFLFEYFSETQRNKGNFPGRFSGRQFSNSRSEMNVSTLELGDSALYLCASSLAGGLDYGYTFGSGTRLTVV.

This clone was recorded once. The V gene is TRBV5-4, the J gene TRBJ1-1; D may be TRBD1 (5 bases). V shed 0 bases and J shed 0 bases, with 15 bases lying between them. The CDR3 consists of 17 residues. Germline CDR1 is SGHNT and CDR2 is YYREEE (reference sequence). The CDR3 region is CASSLVGQGYLNTEAFF. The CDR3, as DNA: TGTGCCAGCAGCTTGGTAGGGCAGGGATATTTGAACACTGAAGCTTTCTTT.

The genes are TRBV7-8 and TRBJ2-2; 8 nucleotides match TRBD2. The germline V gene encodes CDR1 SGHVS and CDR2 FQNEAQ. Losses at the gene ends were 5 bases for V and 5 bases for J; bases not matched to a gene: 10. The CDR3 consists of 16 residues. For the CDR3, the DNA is TGTGCCAGCAGCCGGGGGGGGGCGCCCTTAACCGGGGAGCTGTTTTTT. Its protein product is CASSRGGAPLTGELFF.